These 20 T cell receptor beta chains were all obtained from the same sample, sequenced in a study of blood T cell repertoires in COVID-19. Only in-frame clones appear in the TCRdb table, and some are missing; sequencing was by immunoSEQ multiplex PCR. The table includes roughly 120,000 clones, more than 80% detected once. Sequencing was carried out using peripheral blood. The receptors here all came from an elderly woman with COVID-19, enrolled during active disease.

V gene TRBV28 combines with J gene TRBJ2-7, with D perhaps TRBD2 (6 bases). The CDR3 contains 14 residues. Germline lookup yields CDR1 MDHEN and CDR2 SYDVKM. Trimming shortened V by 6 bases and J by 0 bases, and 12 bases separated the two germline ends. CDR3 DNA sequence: TGTGCCAGCAGGCGCGGAGGGACCTCCTACGAGCAGTACTTC. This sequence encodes CASRRGGTSYEQYF.

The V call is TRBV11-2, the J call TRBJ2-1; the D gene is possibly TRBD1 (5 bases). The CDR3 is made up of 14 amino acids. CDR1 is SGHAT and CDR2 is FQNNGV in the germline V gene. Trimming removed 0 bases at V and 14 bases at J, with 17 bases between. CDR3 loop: CASSLERLGVSKFF. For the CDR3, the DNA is TGTGCCAGCAGCTTAGAACGCCTAGGGGTCTCCAAGTTCTTC.

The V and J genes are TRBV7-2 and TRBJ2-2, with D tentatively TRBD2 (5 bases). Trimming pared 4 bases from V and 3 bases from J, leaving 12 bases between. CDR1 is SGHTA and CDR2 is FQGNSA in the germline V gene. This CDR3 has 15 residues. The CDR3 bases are TGTGCCAGCAGCTCGCCGACGAGGGACACCGGGGAGCTGTTTTTT. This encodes CASSSPTRDTGELFF.

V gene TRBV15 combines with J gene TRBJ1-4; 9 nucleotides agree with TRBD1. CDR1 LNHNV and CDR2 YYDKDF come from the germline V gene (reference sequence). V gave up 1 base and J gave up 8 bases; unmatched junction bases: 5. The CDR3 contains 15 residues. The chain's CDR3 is CATSRGGQGREKLFF. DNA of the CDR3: TGTGCCACCAGCAGAGGGGGACAGGGACGGGAAAAACTGTTTTTT.

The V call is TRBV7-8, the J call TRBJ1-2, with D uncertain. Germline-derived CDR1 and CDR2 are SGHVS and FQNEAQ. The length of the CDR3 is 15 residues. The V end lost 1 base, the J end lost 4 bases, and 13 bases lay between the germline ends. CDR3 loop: CASSLVVERGYGYTF. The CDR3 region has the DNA TGTGCCAGCAGCTTAGTTGTGGAGAGAGGCTATGGCTACACCTTC.

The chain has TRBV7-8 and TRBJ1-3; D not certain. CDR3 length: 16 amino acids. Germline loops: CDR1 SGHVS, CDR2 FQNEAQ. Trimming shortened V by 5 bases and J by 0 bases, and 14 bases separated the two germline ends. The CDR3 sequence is CASSTVRGTSGNTIYF. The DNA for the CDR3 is TGTGCCAGCAGCACAGTCCGGGGAACCTCTGGAAACACCATATATTTT.

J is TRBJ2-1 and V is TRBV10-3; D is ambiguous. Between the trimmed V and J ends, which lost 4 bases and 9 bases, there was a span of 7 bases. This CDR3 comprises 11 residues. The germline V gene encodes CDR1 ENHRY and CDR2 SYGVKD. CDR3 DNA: TGTGCCATCAGTGCGGTCGGTGAGCAGTTCTTC. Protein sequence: CAISAVGEQFF.

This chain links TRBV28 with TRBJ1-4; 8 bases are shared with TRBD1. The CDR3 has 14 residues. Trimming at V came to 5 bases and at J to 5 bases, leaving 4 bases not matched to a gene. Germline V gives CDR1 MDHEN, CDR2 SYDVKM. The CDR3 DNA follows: TGTGCCAGCAGTGTACAGGGGGGGAATGAAAAACTGTTTTTT. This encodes CASSVQGGNEKLFF.

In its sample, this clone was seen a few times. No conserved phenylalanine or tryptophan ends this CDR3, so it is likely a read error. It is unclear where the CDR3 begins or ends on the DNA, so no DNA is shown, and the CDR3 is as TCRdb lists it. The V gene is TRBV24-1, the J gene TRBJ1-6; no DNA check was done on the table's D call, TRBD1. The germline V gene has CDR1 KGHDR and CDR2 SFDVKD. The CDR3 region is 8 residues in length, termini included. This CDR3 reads CATSGVGA.

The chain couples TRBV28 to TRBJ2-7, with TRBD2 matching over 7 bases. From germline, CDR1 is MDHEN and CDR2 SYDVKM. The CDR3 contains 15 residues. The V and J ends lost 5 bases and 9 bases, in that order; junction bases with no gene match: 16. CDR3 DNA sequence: TGTGCCAGCAGTAGGGAGGGCGGACCGACGGCTGGGCAGTACTTC. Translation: CASSREGGPTAGQYF. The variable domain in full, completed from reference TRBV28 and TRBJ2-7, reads DVKVTQSSRYLVKRTGEKVFLECVQDMDHENMFWYRQDPGLGLRLIYFSYDVKMKEKGDIPEGYSVSREKKERFSLILESASTNQTSMYLCASSREGGPTAGQYFGPGTRLTVT.

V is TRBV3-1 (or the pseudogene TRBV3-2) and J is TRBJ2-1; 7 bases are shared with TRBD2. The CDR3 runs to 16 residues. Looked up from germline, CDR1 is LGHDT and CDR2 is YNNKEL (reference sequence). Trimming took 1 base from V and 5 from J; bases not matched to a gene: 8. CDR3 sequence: CASSQVGGSGDNEQFF. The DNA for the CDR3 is TGTGCCAGCAGCCAAGTAGGCGGGAGCGGGGACAATGAGCAGTTCTTC.

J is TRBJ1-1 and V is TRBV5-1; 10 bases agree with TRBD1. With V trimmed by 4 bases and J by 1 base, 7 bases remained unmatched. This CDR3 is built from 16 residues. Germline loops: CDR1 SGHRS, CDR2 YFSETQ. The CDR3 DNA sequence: TGCGCCAGCAGCGGGGGGACAGGGGTCGAGAACACTGAAGCTTTCTTT. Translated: CASSGGTGVENTEAFF.

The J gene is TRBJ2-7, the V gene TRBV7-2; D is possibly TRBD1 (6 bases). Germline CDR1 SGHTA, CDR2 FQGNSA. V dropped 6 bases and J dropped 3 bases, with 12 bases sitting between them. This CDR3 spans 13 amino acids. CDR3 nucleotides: TGTGCCAGCAGGGACAGTGGGGGCTACGAGCAGTACTTC. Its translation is CASRDSGGYEQYF.

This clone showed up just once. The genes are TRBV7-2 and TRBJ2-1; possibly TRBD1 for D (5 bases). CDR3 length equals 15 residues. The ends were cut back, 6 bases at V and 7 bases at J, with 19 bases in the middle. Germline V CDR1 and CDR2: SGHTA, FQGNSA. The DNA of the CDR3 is TGTGCCAGCAGTTTAACAGGCATTATCACGAATGAGCAGTTCTTC. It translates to CASSLTGIITNEQFF.

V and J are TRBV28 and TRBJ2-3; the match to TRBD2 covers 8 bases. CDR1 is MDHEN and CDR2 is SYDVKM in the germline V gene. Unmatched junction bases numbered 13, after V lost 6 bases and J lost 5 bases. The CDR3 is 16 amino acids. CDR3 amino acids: CASSRLGAGERDTQYF. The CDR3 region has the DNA TGTGCCAGCAGCCGTCTCGGAGCGGGAGAGAGAGATACGCAGTATTTT.

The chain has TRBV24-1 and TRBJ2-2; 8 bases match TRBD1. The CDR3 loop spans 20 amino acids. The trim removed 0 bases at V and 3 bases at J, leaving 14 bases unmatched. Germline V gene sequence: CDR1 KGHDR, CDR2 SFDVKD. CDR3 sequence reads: CATSDLRGTGVIGDTGELFF. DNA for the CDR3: TGTGCCACCAGTGATTTGCGGGGGACAGGCGTCATTGGGGACACCGGGGAGCTGTTTTTT.

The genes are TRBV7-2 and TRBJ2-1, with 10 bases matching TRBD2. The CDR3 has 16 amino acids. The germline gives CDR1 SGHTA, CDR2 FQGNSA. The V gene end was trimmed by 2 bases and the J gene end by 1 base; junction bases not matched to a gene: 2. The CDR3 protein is CASSLTSGTSYNEQFF. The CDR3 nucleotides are TGTGCCAGCAGCTTAACTAGCGGGACATCCTACAATGAGCAGTTCTTC.

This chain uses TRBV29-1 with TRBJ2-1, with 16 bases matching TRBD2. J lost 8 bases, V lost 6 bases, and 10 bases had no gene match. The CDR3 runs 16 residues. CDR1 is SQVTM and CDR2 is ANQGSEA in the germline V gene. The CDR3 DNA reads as TGCAGCGTCGTTCTGGGACTAGCGGGAGGGCCCTATGAGCAGTTCTTC. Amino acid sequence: CSVVLGLAGGPYEQFF.

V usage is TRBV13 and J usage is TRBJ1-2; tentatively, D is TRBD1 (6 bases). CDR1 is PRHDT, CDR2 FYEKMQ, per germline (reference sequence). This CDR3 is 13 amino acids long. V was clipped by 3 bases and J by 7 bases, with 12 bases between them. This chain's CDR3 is CASSFQQGGGYTF. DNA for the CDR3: TGTGCCAGCAGCTTCCAACAGGGCGGTGGCTACACCTTC. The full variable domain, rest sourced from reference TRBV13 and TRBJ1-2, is AAGVIQSPRHLIKEKRETATLKCYPIPRHDTVYWYQQGPGQDPQFLISFYEKMQSDKGSIPDRFSAQQFSDYHSELNMSSLELGDSALYFCASSFQQGGGYTFGSGTRLTVV.

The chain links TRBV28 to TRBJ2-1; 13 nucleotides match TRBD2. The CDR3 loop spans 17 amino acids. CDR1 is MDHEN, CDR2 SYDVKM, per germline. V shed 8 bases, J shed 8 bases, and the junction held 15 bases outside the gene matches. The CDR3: CASQGETSGRILDEQFF. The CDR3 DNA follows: TGTGCCAGCCAGGGGGAGACTAGCGGGAGGATTTTAGATGAGCAGTTCTTC.